This TCR beta chain was observed in a study of blood T cell repertoires in COVID-19 (dated by TCRdb to the early 2020s). In terms of the full investigation: Collaborator samples came from the United States, Italy and Spain and covered acute and convalescent phases of COVID-19. Subjects who had been exposed to COVID-19, were actively infected with it, or had recovered from it provided the deeply sampled blood TCRbeta repertoires that made up the dataset. A de-identified subject ID, COVID-19 status, age in years and sex were almost always included in the sample metadata. Samples came from the ongoing ImmuneRACE study (first 160 participants) plus 1,254 subjects from 6 global collaborators. The material from the prospective study consisted of cDNA or gDNA derived from T cells, B-cell-depleted T cells, or PBMCs. HLA class I and class II types, where available, came from metadata supplied by the sample provider rather than from assay-based typing. The repertoires were made available in a free public database intended to serve as a resource for research on the immune response to SARS-CoV-2. Broader findings and caveats from the paper: How much clinical and demographic metadata was included differed by source and by participant, and the metadata was provided uncurated.

Collaborating institutions collected whole blood in K2EDTA tubes following their own protocols. For TCRbeta analysis, collaborators shipped samples in one of three forms: frozen whole blood, isolated PBMCs, or DNA extracted from either of those sample types. TCRbeta CDR3 regions were amplified from genomic DNA using the immunoSEQ Assay, a bias-controlled multiplex PCR. On the authors' methods: Within the assay, amplification of reference gene primers was used to estimate how many nucleated cells each sample contained. To quantify the absolute abundance of each unique TCRbeta CDR3 rearrangement, sequence reads were collapsed and filtered. For each sample, productive Simpson clonality was calculated by taking the square root of Simpson's diversity index across productive rearrangements. TCRdb stores this immuneACCESS table with in-frame sequences only. Part of the clones is absent; in the studies checked, under half of the shortfall reflects unresolved V genes, and no reason is known for the rest. V, J and clone size reflect that table, while D and trimming were determined from the DNA. The sample table shows tens of thousands of clones, and about 83% are seen once. Jointly, the top ten make up approximately 5.2% of the sample.

About this clone: Its binding antigen is unknown. There are no base qualities to consult, and no much larger clone falls within one base.

Based on the germline V gene (reference sequence), the CDR1 and CDR2 sequences are SGHNT and YYREEE. Trimming takes 2 bases from V and 7 bases from J, and the germline ends sit 10 bases apart. CDR3 length: 12 amino acids, cysteine to phenylalanine. The sequence is cut down to CDR3 DNA, 36 bases in frame from base 1. Sequences were obtained from peripheral blood. This sequence uses TRBV5-4 and TRBJ2-7; the D gene is perhaps TRBD1, from 5 matching bases. The sequence was obtained from a human donor in a cohort sampled during active COVID-19. The nucleotides are TGTGCCAGCAGCTTACCAGGGTTAGAGCAGTACTTC. Translated, this is CASSLPGLEQYF.